Listed here is a single T cell receptor (beta chain). No cognate antigen has been identified for it. No per-base quality is available; no much larger clone lies one base away. This sample is part of a study of blood T cell repertoires in COVID-19 (dated by TCRdb to 2020 to 2021). About the full investigation: Samples from collaborators originated in the United States, Italy and Spain and spanned both the acute and convalescent phases of COVID-19. The material from the prospective study consisted of cDNA or gDNA derived from T cells, B-cell-depleted T cells, or PBMCs. Subjects who had been exposed to COVID-19, were actively infected with it, or had recovered from it provided the deeply sampled blood TCRbeta repertoires that made up the dataset. A freely available public database, intended as a resource for researchers studying the immune response to SARS-CoV-2, is where the repertoires were released. Samples came from the ongoing ImmuneRACE study (first 160 participants) plus 1,254 subjects from 6 global collaborators. Nearly every sample came with metadata listing a de-identified subject ID, COVID-19 status, age in years and sex. Where available, HLA class I and class II types were obtained from metadata supplied by the sample provider rather than from assay-based typing.

Overall results and qualifications from the work: Clinical and demographic metadata were provided uncurated, with the amount varying by source and participant.

Participants in the prospective study were aged about 18 to 95 years, lived in about two dozen United States geographic areas, and enrolled through a virtual design. Cohort assignment in the prospective study relied on participant-reported clinical history from a screening survey and a study questionnaire. Recovered participants in ImmuneRACE Cohort 3 were defined as having two consecutive negative NP/OP PCR tests, clearance from a healthcare professional, or resolution of symptoms. Mobile phlebotomists in the prospective study collected whole blood, serum and a nasopharyngeal or oropharyngeal swab from every participant. Additional blood draws and questionnaires over an approximately two-month period could optionally be provided by prospective study participants. Blood samples from the prospective study were shipped frozen or at room temperature prior to DNA extraction. TCRbeta CDR3 regions were amplified from genomic DNA using the immunoSEQ Assay, a bias-controlled multiplex PCR. In the source study's methods: Nucleated cell counts per sample were estimated from amplification of reference gene primers within the assay. To quantify the absolute abundance of each unique TCRbeta CDR3 rearrangement, sequence reads were collapsed and filtered. Productive Simpson clonality was computed per sample as the square root of Simpson's diversity index over productive rearrangements. This is the immuneACCESS table as TCRdb keeps it, with only in-frame sequences that have V and J called. A part of the clones is gone; compared with another copy, unresolved V genes explain less than half, and the rest is unexplained. For V, J and clone size, that table is used; D and trimming come from the DNA. Across this sample there are over 400,000 clones, with about 85% seen only once. Roughly 8% of the sample is in the top ten clones.

The TCR originated in a woman aged 55-69 years who had recovered from COVID-19. The source material was PBMCs or T cells enriched from blood (not recorded which).

This receptor has the CDR3 CASSKEDTLAKNIQYF. The nucleotide sequence is TGTGCCAGCAGCAAAGAAGACACCTTAGCCAAAAACATTCAGTACTTC. The sequence joins TRBV21-1 to TRBJ2-4; the table's D call, TRBD1, has no DNA check behind it. TRBV21-1 is an annotated pseudogene. Measured from the cysteine to the phenylalanine, the CDR3 is 16 residues long. The sequence is cut down to CDR3 DNA, 48 bases in frame from base 1.